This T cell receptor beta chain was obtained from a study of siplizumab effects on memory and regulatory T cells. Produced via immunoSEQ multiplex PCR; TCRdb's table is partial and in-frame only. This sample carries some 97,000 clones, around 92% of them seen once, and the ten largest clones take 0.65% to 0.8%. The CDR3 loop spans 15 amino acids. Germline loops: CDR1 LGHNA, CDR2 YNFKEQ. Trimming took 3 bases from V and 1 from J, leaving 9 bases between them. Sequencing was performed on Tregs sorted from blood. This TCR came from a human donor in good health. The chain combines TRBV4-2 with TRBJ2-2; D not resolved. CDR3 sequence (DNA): TGTGCCAGCAGCCATGACACCTGGAACACCGGGGAGCTGTTTTTT. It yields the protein CASSHDTWNTGELFF.